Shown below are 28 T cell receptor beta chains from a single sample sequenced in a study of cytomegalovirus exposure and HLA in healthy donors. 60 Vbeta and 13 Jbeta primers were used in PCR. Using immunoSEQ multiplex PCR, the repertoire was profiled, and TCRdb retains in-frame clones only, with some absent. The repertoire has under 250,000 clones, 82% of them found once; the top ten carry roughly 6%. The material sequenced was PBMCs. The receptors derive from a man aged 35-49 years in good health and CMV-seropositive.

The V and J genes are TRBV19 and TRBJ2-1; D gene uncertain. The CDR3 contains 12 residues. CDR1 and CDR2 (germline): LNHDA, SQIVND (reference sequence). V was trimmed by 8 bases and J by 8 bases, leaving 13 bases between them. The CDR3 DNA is TGTGCCAGTTCATCCGAGAGTTATGAGCAGTTCTTC. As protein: CASSSESYEQFF.

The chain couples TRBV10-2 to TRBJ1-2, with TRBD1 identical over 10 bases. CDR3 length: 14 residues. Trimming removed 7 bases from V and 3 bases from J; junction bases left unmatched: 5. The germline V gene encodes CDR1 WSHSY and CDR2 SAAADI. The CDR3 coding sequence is TGCGCCAGCAACCCGGGACAGGGGTACTATGGCTACACCTTC. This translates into CASNPGQGYYGYTF.

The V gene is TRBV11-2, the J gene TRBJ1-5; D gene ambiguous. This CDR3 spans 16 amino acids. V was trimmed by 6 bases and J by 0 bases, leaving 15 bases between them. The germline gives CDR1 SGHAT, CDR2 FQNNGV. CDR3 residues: CASSFRRRYSNQPQHF. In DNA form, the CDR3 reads TGTGCCAGCAGTTTTCGGAGACGATATAGCAATCAGCCCCAGCATTTT.

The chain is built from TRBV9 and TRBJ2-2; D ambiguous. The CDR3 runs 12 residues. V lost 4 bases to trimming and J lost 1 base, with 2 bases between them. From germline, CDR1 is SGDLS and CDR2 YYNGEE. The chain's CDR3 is CASSRNTGELFF. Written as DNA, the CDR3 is TGTGCCAGCAGCCGGAACACCGGGGAGCTGTTTTTT. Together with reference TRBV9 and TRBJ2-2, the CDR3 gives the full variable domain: DSGVTQTPKHLITATGQRVTLRCSPRSGDLSVYWYQQSLDQGLQFLIQYYNGEERAKGNILERFSAQQFPDLHSELNLSSLELGDSALYFCASSRNTGELFFGEGSRLTVL.

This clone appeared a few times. The CDR3 sequence is CASSTLQYSAFF. The CDR3 nucleotides are TGTGCCAGCAGCACCTTACAGTATTCGGCTTTCTTT. The chain joins TRBV6-1 to TRBJ1-1; D remains ambiguous. The V and J ends lost 6 bases and 11 bases respectively, with 16 bases between them. The CDR3 is 12 residues long. Germline CDR1 reads MNHNS; CDR2 reads SASEGT.

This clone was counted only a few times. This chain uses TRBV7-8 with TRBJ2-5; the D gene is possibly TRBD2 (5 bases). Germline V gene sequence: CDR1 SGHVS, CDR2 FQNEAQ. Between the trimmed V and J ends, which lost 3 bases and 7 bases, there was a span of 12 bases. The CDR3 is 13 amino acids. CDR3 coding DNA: TGTGCCAGCAGCTTGGATAGTCGGGGGACCCAGTACTTC. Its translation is CASSLDSRGTQYF.

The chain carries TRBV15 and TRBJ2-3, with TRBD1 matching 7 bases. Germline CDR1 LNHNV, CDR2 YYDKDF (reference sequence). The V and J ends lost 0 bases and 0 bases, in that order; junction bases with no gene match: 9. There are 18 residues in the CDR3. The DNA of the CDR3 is TGTGCCACCAGCAGAGATCGACAGGGCTACATAAGCACAGATACGCAGTATTTT. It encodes CATSRDRQGYISTDTQYF.

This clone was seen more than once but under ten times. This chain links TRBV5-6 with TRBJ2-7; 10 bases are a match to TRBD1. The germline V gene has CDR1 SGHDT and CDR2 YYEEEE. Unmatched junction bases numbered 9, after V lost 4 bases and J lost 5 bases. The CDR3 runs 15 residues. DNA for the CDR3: TGTGCCAGCAGCGCCTCGGGACAGGGGAGCCACGAGCAGTACTTC. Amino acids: CASSASGQGSHEQYF.

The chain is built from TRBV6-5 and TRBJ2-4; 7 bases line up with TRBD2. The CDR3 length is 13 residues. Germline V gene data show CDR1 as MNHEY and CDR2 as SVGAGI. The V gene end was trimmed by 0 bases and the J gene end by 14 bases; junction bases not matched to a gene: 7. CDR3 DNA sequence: TGTGCCAGCAGTTACTCAAAAACGGGGGGAGAGTACTTC. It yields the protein CASSYSKTGGEYF.

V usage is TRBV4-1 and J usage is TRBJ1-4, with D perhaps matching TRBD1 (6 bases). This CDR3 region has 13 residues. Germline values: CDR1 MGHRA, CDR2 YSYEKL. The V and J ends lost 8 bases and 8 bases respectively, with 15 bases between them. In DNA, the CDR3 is TGCGCCAGCCAACAGGGCCCACCCGAAAAACTGTTTTTT. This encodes CASQQGPPEKLFF.

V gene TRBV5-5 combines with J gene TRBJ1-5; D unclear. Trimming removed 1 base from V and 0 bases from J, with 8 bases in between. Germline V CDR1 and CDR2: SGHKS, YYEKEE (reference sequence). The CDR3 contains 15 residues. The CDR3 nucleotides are TGTGCCAGCAGCTTGACAGATTATAGCAATCAGCCCCAGCATTTT. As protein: CASSLTDYSNQPQHF.

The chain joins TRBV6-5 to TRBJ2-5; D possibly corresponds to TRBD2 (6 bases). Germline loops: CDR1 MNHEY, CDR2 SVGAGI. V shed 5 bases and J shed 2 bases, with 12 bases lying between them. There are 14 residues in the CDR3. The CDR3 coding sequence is TGTGCCAGCAGTGGACTACCTAGGCAAGAGACCCAGTACTTC. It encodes CASSGLPRQETQYF.

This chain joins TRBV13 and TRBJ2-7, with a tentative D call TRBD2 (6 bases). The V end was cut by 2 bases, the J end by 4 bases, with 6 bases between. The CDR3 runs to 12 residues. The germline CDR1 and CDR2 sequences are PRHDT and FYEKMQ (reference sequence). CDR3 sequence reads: CASSLRGYEQYV. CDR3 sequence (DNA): TGTGCCAGCAGCTTACGGGGGTACGAGCAGTACGTC.

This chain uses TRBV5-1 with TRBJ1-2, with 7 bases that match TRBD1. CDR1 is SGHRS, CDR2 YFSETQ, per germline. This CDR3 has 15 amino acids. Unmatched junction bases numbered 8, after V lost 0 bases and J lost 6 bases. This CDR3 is CASSLAGTVADGYTF. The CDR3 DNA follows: TGCGCCAGCAGCTTGGCCGGGACAGTCGCTGATGGCTACACCTTC.

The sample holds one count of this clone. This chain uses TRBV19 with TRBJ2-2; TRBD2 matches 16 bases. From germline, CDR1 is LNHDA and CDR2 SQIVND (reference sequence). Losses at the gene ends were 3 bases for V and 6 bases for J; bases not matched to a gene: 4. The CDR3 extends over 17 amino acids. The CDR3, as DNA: TGTGCCAGTAGTATTCGGGGACTAGCGGGAGGGCCCGGGGAGCTGTTTTTT. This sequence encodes CASSIRGLAGGPGELFF.

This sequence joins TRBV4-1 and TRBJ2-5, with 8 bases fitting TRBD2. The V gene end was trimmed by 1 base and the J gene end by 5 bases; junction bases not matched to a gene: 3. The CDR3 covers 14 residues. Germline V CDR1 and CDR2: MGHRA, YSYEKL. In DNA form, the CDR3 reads TGCGCCAGCAGCCAAGGTCCGGGGGGGGAGACCCAGTACTTC. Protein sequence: CASSQGPGGETQYF.

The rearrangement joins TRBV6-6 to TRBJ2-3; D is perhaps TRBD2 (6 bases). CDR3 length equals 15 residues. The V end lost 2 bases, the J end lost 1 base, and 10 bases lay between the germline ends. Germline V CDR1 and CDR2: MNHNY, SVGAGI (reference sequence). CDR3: CASSYGAGRTDTQYF. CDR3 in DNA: TGTGCCAGCAGTTACGGGGCGGGGCGCACAGATACGCAGTATTTT.

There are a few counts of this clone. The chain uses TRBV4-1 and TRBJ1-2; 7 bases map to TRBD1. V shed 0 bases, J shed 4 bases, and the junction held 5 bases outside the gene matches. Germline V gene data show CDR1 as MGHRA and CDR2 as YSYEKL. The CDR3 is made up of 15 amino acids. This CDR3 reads CASSQEMTGIYGYTF. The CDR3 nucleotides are TGCGCCAGCAGCCAAGAAATGACAGGGATCTATGGCTACACCTTC.

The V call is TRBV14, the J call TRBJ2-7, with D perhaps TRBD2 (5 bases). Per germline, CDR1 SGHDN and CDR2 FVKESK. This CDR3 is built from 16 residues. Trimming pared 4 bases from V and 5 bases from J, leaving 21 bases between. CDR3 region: CASSPLGRDYPHEQYF. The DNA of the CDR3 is TGTGCCAGCAGCCCTCTTGGCCGAGACTACCCTCACGAGCAGTACTTC.

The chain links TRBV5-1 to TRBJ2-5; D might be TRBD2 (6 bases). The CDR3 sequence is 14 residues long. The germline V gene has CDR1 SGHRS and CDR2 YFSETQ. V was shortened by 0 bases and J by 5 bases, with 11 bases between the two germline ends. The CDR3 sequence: CASSLVGGRETQYF. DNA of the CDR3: TGCGCCAGCAGCTTGGTGGGAGGACGGGAGACCCAGTACTTC.

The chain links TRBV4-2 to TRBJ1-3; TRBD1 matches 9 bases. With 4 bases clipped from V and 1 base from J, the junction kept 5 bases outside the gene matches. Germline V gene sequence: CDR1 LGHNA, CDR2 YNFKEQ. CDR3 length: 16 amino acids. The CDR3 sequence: CASSPTGGVSGNTIYF. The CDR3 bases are TGTGCCAGCAGCCCGACAGGGGGAGTGTCTGGAAACACCATATATTTT.

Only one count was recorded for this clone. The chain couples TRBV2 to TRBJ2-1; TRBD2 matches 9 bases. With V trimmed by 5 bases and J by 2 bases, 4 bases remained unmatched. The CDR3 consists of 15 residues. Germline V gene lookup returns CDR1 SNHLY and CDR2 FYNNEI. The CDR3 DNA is TGTGCCAGCAGTAGTAGCGGGAGCCCCTACAATGAGCAGTTCTTC. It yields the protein CASSSSGSPYNEQFF.

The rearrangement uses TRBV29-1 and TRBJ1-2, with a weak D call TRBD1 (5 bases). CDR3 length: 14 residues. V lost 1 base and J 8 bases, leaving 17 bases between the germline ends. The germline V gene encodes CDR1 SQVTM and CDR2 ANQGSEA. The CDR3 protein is CSVEGLGRGFGYTF. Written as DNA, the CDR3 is TGCAGCGTTGAAGGCCTAGGGCGGGGGTTCGGCTACACCTTC.

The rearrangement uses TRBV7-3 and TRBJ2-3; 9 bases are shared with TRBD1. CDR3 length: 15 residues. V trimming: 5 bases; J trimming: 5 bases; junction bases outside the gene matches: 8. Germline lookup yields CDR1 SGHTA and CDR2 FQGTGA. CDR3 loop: CASSAIQGARDTQYF. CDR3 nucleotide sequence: TGTGCCAGCAGCGCAATACAGGGGGCAAGAGATACGCAGTATTTT.

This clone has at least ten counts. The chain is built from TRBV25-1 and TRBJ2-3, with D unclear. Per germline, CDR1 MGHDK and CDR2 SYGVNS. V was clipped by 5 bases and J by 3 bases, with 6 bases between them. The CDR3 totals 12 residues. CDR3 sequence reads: CASSQATDTQYF. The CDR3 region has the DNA TGTGCCAGCAGTCAAGCGACAGATACGCAGTATTTT.

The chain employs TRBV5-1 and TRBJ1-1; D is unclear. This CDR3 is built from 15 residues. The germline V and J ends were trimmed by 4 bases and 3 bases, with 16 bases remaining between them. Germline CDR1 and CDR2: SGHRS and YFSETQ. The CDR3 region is CASSPRSLADTEAFF. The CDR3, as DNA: TGCGCCAGCAGCCCGCGGTCTTTGGCGGACACTGAAGCTTTCTTT.

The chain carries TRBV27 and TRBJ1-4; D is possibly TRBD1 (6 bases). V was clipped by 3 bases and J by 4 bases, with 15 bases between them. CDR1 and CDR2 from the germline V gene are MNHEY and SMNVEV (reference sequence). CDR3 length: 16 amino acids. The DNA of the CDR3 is TGTGCCAGCAGTTTGTCCAGGGGAGAGAGTAATGAAAAACTGTTTTTT. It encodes CASSLSRGESNEKLFF.

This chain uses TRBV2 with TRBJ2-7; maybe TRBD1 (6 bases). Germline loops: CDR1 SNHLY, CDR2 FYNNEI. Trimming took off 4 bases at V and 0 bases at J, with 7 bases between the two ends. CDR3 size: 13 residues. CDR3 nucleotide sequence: TGTGCCAGCAGTGTCAGGGGCTCCTACGAGCAGTACGTC. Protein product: CASSVRGSYEQYV.